Below, one TCR beta chain is given with its context. Its antigen is undetermined. The data stem from a study of graft-versus-host responses after intestinal transplantation. The wider study: Tacrolimus plus steroids were given to all recipients for two to three years, preceded by anti-thymocyte globulin induction.

Study results and limitations: Recipient marrow contained GvH clones, some of which appeared first in ileum or blood.

TCRdb's copy holds only in-frame clones and misses some; the assay was immunoSEQ multiplex PCR. The table lists under 75,000 clones, about nine tenths of them singletons. Intraepithelial lymphocytes and lamina propria lymphocytes were released through processing of graft tissue. The CDR3 spans 14 residues. Germline V gives CDR1 SGHTA, CDR2 FQGTGA. Trimming took off 5 bases at V and 0 bases at J, with 9 bases between the two ends. The TCR originated in a human patient who received an intestinal transplant, so some T cells may come from the graft donor. The sample consisted of ileum tissue, taken around 350 days after transplant. The V and J genes are TRBV7-3 and TRBJ2-3; D is perhaps TRBD1 (5 bases). CDR3 DNA sequence: TGTGCCAGCAGCCTTGGGGCTAGCACAGATACGCAGTATTTT. It translates to CASSLGASTDTQYF. The variable domain in full, completed from reference TRBV7-3 and TRBJ2-3, reads GAGVSQTPSNKVTEKGKYVELRCDPISGHTALYWYRQSLGQGPEFLIYFQGTGAADDSGLPNDRFFAVRPEGSVSTLKIQRTERGDSAVYLCASSLGASTDTQYFGPGTRLTVL.